The T cell receptor (beta chain) described here comes from a study of vaccination and CD4 T cells after COVID-19 (dated by TCRdb to the early 2020s). Regarding the research as a whole: SARS-CoV-2 positivity had been established in the convalescent patients by nasal swab PCR, and mild disease was recorded in eight to ten of these patients and severe disease in one. In the convalescent cohort there were six males and four females, among whom were two Hispanic individuals, seven Caucasians, two Asians and one multiracial person. Two doses of either the Pfizer-BioNTech BNT162b2 vaccine (n=8) or the Moderna mRNA-1273 vaccine (n=2) were administered to participants. Post-COVID blood samples from convalescent patients were collected a median of approximately 93 days after diagnosis, with a range of roughly 30 to 161 days. Post-vaccine blood samples were obtained a median of about 77 days after the second vaccine dose, with a range of roughly 14 to 241 days. Culture stimuli were overlapping spike peptide pools from SARS-CoV-2 and from the common cold coronaviruses HCoV-NL63, HCoV-OC43 and HCoV-229E. In control cultures, a CEFX viral epitope pool was used as positive control, an HIV-1 Nef peptide pool was used as negative control, or no peptide was added. The spike-specific CD4+ TCR repertoire was compared before and after mRNA vaccination in under 11 COVID-19 convalescent patients and a handful of infection-naive healthy vaccine recipients.

Here is what the overall study found, with its caveats: Relatively few convalescent patients were included in the study, and early timepoints after natural infection were not analyzed. In convalescent patients, a median 86.3% of post-vaccine SARS-CoV-2-reactive clones were detected only after vaccination, and vaccine-specific priming was suggested by this finding. Of the vaccine-specific clones found in convalescent patients, nearly all (304 of 307) were mono-reactive for SARS-CoV-2 spike instead of being cross-reactive with common cold coronaviruses. An increase in the median number of SARS-CoV-2-reactive clonotypes from 20 to 25 after infection to a few dozen after vaccination was observed, but the change was not found to be significant.

The sample's treatment or condition label is to be understood as: roughly 10-day PBMC culture with coronavirus spike peptide pools or control peptides (ViraFEST assay). To expand antigen-specific T cells with peptide pools and then pick out the expanded clonotypes through TCR sequencing, the study relied on the ViraFEST assay. The convalescent patients' positive SARS-CoV-2 PCR tests were from March to December 2020, which was before the Alpha, Beta and Delta variants emerged in the United States. PBMCs were cultured at around 2 million per well in IMDM supplemented with about 5% human AB serum and around 10 IU/ml IL-2, with about 9 ug/ml peptide pools added. Half of the culture medium was replaced with fresh IL-2-containing medium on days 3 and 7. CD4+ T cells were isolated after around 9 days of culture through negative selection using the EasySep CD4+ T cell isolation kit. PBMCs were separated from whole blood using Ficoll-Paque Plus gradient centrifugation and then either used fresh or cryopreserved at -140C. In general, triplicate wells were set up for every culture condition.

The library relied on PCR. At the Johns Hopkins FTIC core, DNA from the cultured CD4+ T cells underwent TCR sequencing with the Oncomine TCR Beta short-read assay. The QIAamp micro DNA kit was used to extract genomic DNA from the cultured CD4+ T cells. Oncomine TCR Beta libraries from cultured CD4+ T cells were pooled using unique dual indexes and sequenced on an Illumina iSeq 100. Per the original workflow: Non-productive sequences were removed, and CDR3s that did not start with C, did not end with F or W, or were shorter than 7 amino acids were discarded. The MANAFEST web application identified antigen-specific clonotypes by comparing peptide-stimulated wells against reference wells and other culture wells. To be called positive, a clone needed an FDR below 0.05, an odds ratio above 5, and a productive frequency above 0.1% in at least two of three replicate wells. A clonotype was classed as cross-reactive if the clonotype showed significant expansion both in SARS-CoV-2 spike wells and in at least one common cold coronavirus spike condition. Similarity between CDR3 sequences was evaluated in R version 3.6.1 using Levenshtein distances (stringdist) and unrooted phylogenetic trees (ape). The public reads were quality trimmed at Q25 with fastp and then assembled into clones with MiXCR by TCRdb, keeping productive beta chains. Every entry covers one CDR3 protein and lists the most common genes and DNA from its rows. These V and J calls originate from TCRdb's pipeline instead of the authors' own analysis. The sample table records about 6,800 distinct CDR3 sequences; 25% of these occur just once. Around 9.5% of the sample rests with the top ten.

The sample holds a few counts of this clonotype. The clone's antigen remains unknown. Per-nucleotide qualities are absent, and no much larger clonotype sits a single base away. This sample comprised CD4+ T cells from blood, cultured in vitro, obtained after SARS-CoV-2 vaccination. The receptor was isolated from a human donor who had recovered from COVID-19.

The CDR3 protein sequence reads: CASQAGGDEQYF. The DNA sequence is as follows: TGTGCCAGTCAAGCGGGGGGAGACGAGCAGTACTTC. The chain joins TRBV7-9 to TRBJ2-7; 9 bases in the junction line up with TRBD2. V lost 9 bases and J lost 5 bases, and the count of bases not matched to a germline gene is 5. The germline V gene (reference sequence) sets CDR1 to SEHNR and CDR2 to FQNEAQ. Including cysteine and phenylalanine, the CDR3 has 12 amino acids. The DNA shown is the 36-base CDR3, in frame from base 1. The entire variable domain, with the stretches around the CDR3 drawn from the reference TRBV7-9 and TRBJ2-7 proteins, is DTGVSQNPRHKITKRGQNVTFRCDPISEHNRLYWYRQTLGQGPEFLTYFQNEAQLEKSRLLSDRFSAERPKGSFSTLEIQRTEQGDSAMYLCASQAGGDEQYFGPGTRLTVT.